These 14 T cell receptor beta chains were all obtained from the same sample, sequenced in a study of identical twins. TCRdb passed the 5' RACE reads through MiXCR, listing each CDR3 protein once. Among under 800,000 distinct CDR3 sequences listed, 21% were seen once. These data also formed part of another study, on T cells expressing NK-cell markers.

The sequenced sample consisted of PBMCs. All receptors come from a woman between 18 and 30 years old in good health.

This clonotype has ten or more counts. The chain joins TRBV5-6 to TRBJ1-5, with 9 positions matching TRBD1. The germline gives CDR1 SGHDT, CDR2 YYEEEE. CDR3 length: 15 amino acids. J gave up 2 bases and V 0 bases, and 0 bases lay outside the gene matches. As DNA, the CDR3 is TGTGCCAGCAGCTTGGGGGACAGGGGCAATCAGCCCCAGCATTTT. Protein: CASSLGDRGNQPQHF.

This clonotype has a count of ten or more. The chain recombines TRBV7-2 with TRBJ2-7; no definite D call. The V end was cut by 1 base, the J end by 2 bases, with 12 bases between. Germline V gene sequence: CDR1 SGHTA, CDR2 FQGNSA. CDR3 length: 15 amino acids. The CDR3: CASSLVRYGTYEQYF. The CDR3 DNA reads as TGTGCCAGCAGCTTAGTACGTTATGGAACCTACGAGCAGTACTTC.

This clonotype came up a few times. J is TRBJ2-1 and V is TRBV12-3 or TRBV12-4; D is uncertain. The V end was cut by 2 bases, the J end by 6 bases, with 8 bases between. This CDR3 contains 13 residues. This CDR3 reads CASSLNIRNEQFF. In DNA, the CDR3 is TGTGCCAGCAGTTTAAATATCCGCAATGAGCAGTTCTTC.

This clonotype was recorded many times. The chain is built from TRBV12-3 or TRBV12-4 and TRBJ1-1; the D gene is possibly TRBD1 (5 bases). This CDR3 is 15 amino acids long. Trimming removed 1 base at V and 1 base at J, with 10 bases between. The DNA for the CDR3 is TGTGCCAGCAGTTTAGGGGGGAGACGGAACACTGAAGCTTTCTTT. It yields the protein CASSLGGRRNTEAFF.

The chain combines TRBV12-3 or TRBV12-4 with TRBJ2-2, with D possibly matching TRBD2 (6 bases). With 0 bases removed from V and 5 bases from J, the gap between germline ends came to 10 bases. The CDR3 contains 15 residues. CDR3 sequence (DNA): TGTGCCAGCAGTTTAGCGGGACTGAGTACCGGGGAGCTGTTTTTT. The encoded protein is CASSLAGLSTGELFF.

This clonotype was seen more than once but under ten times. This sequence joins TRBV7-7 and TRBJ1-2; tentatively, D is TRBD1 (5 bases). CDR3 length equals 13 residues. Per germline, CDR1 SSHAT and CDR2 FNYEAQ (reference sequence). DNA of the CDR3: TGTGCTGAGGCAAGCAGGGCGAGGTATGGCTACACCTTC. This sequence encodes CAEASRARYGYTF.

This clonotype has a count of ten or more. CDR3 in DNA: TGCAGTGCTAGGGGCAGAAGCTACGAGCAGTACTTC. Its protein product is CSARGRSYEQYF. The V call is TRBV20-1, the J call TRBJ2-7; unclear D gene. V shed 3 bases and J shed 3 bases, with 9 bases lying between them. The CDR3 totals 12 residues. In germline, CDR1 is DFQATT, CDR2 SNEGSKA (reference sequence).

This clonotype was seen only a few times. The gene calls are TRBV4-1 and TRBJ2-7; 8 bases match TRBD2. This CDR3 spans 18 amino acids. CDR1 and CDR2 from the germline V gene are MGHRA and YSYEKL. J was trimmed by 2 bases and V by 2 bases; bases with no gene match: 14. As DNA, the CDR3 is TGCGCCAGCAGCCAACAATACCTCTCGGGGGGGCCTACCTACGAGCAGTACTTC. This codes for CASSQQYLSGGPTYEQYF.

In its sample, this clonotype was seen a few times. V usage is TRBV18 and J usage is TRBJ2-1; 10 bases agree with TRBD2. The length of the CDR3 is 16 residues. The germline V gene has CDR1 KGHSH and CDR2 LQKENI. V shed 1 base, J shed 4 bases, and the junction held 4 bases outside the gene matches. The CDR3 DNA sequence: TGTGCCAGCTCACCACGCGAGCGGGAGGGGTACAATGAGCAGTTCTTC. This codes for CASSPREREGYNEQFF. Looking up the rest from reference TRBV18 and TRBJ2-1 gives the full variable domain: NAGVMQNPRHLVRRRGQEARLRCSPMKGHSHVYWYRQLPEEGLKFMVYLQKENIIDESGMPKERFSAEFPKEGPSILRIQQVVRGDSAAYFCASSPREREGYNEQFFGPGTRLTVL.

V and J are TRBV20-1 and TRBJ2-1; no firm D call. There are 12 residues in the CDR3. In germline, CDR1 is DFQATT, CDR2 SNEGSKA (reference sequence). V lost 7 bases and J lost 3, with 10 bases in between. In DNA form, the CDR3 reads TGCAGTGTGGCCCAGAGCTACAATGAGCAGTTCTTC. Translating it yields CSVAQSYNEQFF.

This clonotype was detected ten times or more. Here the CDR3 DNA reads TGTGCCAGCATGTCGGGGGACTCCTACAATGAGCAGTTCTTC. Translating gives CASMSGDSYNEQFF. The rearrangement joins TRBV9 to TRBJ2-1; TRBD2 is a possible D gene (6 bases). The V end was cut by 6 bases, the J end by 0 bases, with 10 bases between. The CDR3 is 14 amino acids. The germline gives CDR1 SGDLS, CDR2 YYNGEE.

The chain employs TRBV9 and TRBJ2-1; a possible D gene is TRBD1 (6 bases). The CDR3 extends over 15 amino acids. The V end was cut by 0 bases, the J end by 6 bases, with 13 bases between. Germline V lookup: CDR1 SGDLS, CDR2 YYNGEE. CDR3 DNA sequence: TGTGCCAGCAGCGTAGCTCCGACAGGTCTCAATGAGCAGTTCTTC. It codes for CASSVAPTGLNEQFF.

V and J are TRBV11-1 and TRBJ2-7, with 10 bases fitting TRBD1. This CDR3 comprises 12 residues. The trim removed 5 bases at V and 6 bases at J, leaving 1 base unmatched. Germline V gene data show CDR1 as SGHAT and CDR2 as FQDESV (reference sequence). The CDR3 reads CASSRQGAEQYF. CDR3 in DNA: TGTGCCAGCAGCCGACAGGGGGCCGAGCAGTACTTC.

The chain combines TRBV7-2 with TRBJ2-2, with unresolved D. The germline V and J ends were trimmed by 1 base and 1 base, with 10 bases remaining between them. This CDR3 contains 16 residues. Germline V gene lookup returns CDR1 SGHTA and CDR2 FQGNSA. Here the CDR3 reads CASSLGTIRNTGELFF. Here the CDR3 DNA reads TGTGCCAGCAGCTTAGGAACGATCCGGAACACCGGGGAGCTGTTTTTT.